The rows below give T cell receptor beta chains drawn from one sample of a study of T cell changes during pregnancy in multiple sclerosis. Repertoires were generated with immunoSEQ multiplex PCR, while TCRdb's copy carries only in-frame clones and drops some. The table has tens of thousands of clones, roughly 93% seen once. This sample comprised peripheral blood, obtained in the second trimester of pregnancy. Receptor source: a female donor with multiple sclerosis, enrolled in a pregnancy study. Both conserved end residues are part of each CDR3. D genes are given only for firm matches. Where a row states a size, it is once, few, many or the class of an expanded clone; other rows omit it.

clone size | CDR3 length | J gene | V gene | D gene | CDR3 DNA | CDR3 protein
. | 17 | TRBJ2-6 | TRBV7-3 | . | TGTGCCAGCAGCTTAGTAGTACGGAGCTCTGGGGCCAACGTCCTGACTTTC | CASSLVVRSSGANVLTF
. | 14 | TRBJ1-5 | TRBV2 | TRBD1 | TGTGCCAGCAGTGAGCGACAGGGCGATCAGCCCCAGCATTTT | CASSERQGDQPQHF
. | 15 | TRBJ1-6 | TRBV5-6 | . | TGTGCCAGCAGCTTTTCCGCTCATTCGGATTCACCCCTCCACTTT | CASSFSAHSDSPLHF
. | 16 | TRBJ2-5 | TRBV7-9 | TRBD2 | TGTGCCAGCAGCGGTCCCGGGACTAGCGGGGGAGAGACCCAGTACTTC | CASSGPGTSGGETQYF
. | 15 | TRBJ2-1 | TRBV5-1 | TRBD1 | TGCGCCAGCACGACGGGACAGGGGTATCGCAATGAGCAGTTCTTC | CASTTGQGYRNEQFF
once | 13 | TRBJ2-1 | TRBV19 | . | TGTGCCAGTAGTCCGCCAGGGTCGTATGAGCAGTTCTTC | CASSPPGSYEQFF
once | 18 | TRBJ1-6 | TRBV27 | TRBD1 | TGTGCCAGCAGTACTAGACAGGGGAGAAGCTCCTATAATTCACCCCTCCACTTT | CASSTRQGRSSYNSPLHF
. | 13 | TRBJ1-2 | TRBV7-2 | TRBD1 | TGTGCCAGCGATACGGGACAGGGAACTGGCTACACCTTC | CASDTGQGTGYTF
. | 12 | TRBJ1-2 | TRBV5-4 | . | TGTGCCAGCTCCGTAGGGGGTGATGGCTACACCTTC | CASSVGGDGYTF
. | 17 | TRBJ2-1 | TRBV4-2 | TRBD2 | TGTGCCAGCAGCCAGATAACCCCGGGACTAGCTCGGAATGAGCAGTTCTTC | CASSQITPGLARNEQFF
. | 13 | TRBJ1-1 | TRBV13 | TRBD1 | TGTGCCACCGGACAGGGAGTGGGCACTGAAGCTTTCTTT | CATGQGVGTEAFF
. | 16 | TRBJ2-2 | TRBV2 | . | TGTGCCAGCAGTGTGTGGGGCGCACGGAACACCGGGGAGCTGTTTTTT | CASSVWGARNTGELFF
few | 17 | TRBJ1-2 | TRBV27 | TRBD1 | TGTGCCAGCAGCCCAGACGACAGGGGACCATCTTTTTATGGCTACACCTTC | CASSPDDRGPSFYGYTF
. | 14 | TRBJ2-6 | TRBV29-1 | TRBD2 | TGCAGCGTTGGGGGGGGGTCTGGGGCCAACGTCCTGACTTTC | CSVGGGSGANVLTF
. | 13 | TRBJ1-2 | TRBV30 | . | TGTGCCTGGAGTGTAATATGGGGGGATGGCTACACCTTC | CAWSVIWGDGYTF
. | 13 | TRBJ1-2 | TRBV2 | TRBD1 | TGTGCCAGCAGTACAGGGGCGGGAACTGGCTACACCTTC | CASSTGAGTGYTF
. | 13 | TRBJ1-4 | TRBV10-3 | . | TGTGCCATCAGTGCAGGGAGGAGGGAAAAACTGTTTTTT | CAISAGRREKLFF
. | 15 | TRBJ2-2 | TRBV6-1 | . | TGTGCCAGCAGACCGGTACAAGGAGGCACCGGGGAGCTGTTTTTT | CASRPVQGGTGELFF
. | 11 | TRBJ2-2 | TRBV29-1 | . | TGCAGCGTTACAGGGCCCGGGGAGCTGTTTTTT | CSVTGPGELFF
once | 14 | TRBJ1-1 | TRBV2 | . | TGTGCCAGCAGTGTGCGGGGGCTCGACACTGAAGCTTTCTTT | CASSVRGLDTEAFF
. | 14 | TRBJ2-3 | TRBV4-2 | . | TGTGCCAGCAGCCTAACTACCTACACAGATACGCAGTATTTT | CASSLTTYTDTQYF
. | 15 | TRBJ2-7 | TRBV7-2 | TRBD1 | TGTGCCAGCAGCCCCGGACAGGATTATTCCTACGAGCAGTACTTC | CASSPGQDYSYEQYF
. | 17 | TRBJ2-1 | TRBV9 | . | TGTGCCAGCAGCGTTAGGGGAAGCATGAGCTCCTACAATGAGCAGTTCTTC | CASSVRGSMSSYNEQFF